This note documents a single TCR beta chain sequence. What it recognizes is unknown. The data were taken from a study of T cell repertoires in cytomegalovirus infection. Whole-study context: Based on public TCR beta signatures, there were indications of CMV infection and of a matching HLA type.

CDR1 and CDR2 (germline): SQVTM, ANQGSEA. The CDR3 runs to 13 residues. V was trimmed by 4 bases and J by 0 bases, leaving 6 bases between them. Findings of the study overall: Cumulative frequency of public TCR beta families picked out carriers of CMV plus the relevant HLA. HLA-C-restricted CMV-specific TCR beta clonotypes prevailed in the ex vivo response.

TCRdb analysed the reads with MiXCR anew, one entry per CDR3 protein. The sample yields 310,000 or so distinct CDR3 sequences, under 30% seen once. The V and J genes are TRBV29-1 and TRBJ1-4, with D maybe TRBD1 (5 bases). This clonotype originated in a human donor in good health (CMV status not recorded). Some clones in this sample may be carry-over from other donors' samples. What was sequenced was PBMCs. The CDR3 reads CSVVGATNEKLFF. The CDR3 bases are TGCAGCGTTGTGGGGGCAACTAATGAAAAACTGTTTTTT.